This T cell receptor (beta chain) was identified during a study of shared clonotypes between healthy human individuals. Background on the study: Used for every donor were three CD4 naive, three CD4 memory, two CD8 naive and one CD8 memory plate.

Study-wide results and caveats: Naive subsets usually exceeded memory subsets in estimated richness. Limited genetic and exposure-history diversity came from having few donors.

Only CD45RO-negative cells positively selected for CCR7 counted as naive CD8 cells, so terminally differentiated effector memory CD45RA+ cells were excluded. Worth noting for this clone: Its cognate antigen is unknown.

Clones were read by immunoSEQ multiplex PCR, and TCRdb kept only the in-frame ones, dropping some. The sample holds some 2,000,000 clones; about 94% are singletons and the top ten take 0.9% to 1.4%. This TCR was recovered from a young man in good health. Sample: naive CD8+ T cells sorted from blood.

CDR3 sequence (DNA): TGCGCCAGCAGCCCACCTACCGGGACAGAGGACACTGAAGCTTTCTTT. It yields the protein CASSPPTGTEDTEAFF. The gene calls are TRBV5-1 and TRBJ1-1; 7 nucleotides agree with TRBD1. V lost 4 bases to trimming and J lost 3 bases; unmatched junction nucleotides: 12. Per the germline V gene, CDR1 is SGHRS and CDR2 is YFSETQ. The CDR3 contains 16 residues.